Below are 25 T cell receptor beta chains sequenced from a single sample in a study of graft-versus-host responses after intestinal transplantation. Sequencing used immunoSEQ multiplex PCR; TCRdb keeps in-frame clones, though not all of them. The sample holds about 38,000 clones, roughly four fifths seen once. The source material was PBMCs, sampled roughly 1,000 days after transplant. These TCRs come from a human patient who received an intestinal transplant, so some T cells may come from the graft donor.

The rearrangement links TRBV25-1 to TRBJ2-2, with D unclear. Trimming took 8 bases from V and 9 from J, leaving 10 bases between them. Looked up from germline, CDR1 is MGHDK and CDR2 is SYGVNS. The CDR3 runs to 11 residues. The CDR3 loop is CASRLHRELFF. The CDR3 DNA sequence: TGTGCCAGCCGTTTACACAGGGAGCTGTTTTTT.

The genes are TRBV6-1 and TRBJ2-1, with D uncertain. Trimming took 7 bases from V and 7 from J, leaving 14 bases between them. The CDR3 covers 13 residues. Germline V CDR1 and CDR2: MNHNS, SASEGT. The CDR3 DNA follows: TGTGCCAGCACCCTACGTTCTTGGAATGAGCAGTTCTTC. Amino acids: CASTLRSWNEQFF.

V usage is TRBV9 and J usage is TRBJ2-2; no definite D call. The CDR3 sequence is 13 residues long. Per germline, CDR1 SGDLS and CDR2 YYNGEE. V lost 8 bases to trimming and J lost 3 bases, with 11 bases between them. The CDR3 sequence: CASSLTYTGELFF. The CDR3, as DNA: TGTGCCAGTTCTCTAACATACACCGGGGAGCTGTTTTTT.

This clone was counted between two and nine times. The CDR3 DNA is TGTGCCAGTAGTAGGGCCCTCCTCTACGAGCAGTACTTC. This sequence encodes CASSRALLYEQYF. The chain has TRBV19 and TRBJ2-7; no clear D. The CDR3 sequence is 13 residues long. Trimming left V 4 bases short and J 3 bases short, with 10 bases between. CDR1 and CDR2 (germline): LNHDA, SQIVND (reference sequence).

The V gene is TRBV11-2, the J gene TRBJ1-2; the D is unclear. Germline V CDR1 and CDR2: SGHAT, FQNNGV. The CDR3 consists of 15 residues. V lost 2 bases and J 2 bases, leaving 12 bases between the germline ends. CDR3 nucleotides: TGTGCCAGCAGCTTAATTATGATAACAAACTATGGCTACACCTTC. Residues: CASSLIMITNYGYTF.

The chain has TRBV19 and TRBJ1-2; D gene ambiguous. The germline V gene has CDR1 LNHDA and CDR2 SQIVND (reference sequence). The CDR3 contains 17 residues. V was pared by 0 bases and J by 4 bases, with 18 bases between. The CDR3 DNA reads TGTGCCAGTAGTATAGATCGGGGAGGATTAATCCTCTATGGCTACACCTTC. Translation gives CASSIDRGGLILYGYTF.

Remarks on this clone: An end of the junction does not agree with germline; a read error may underlie this. The chain recombines TRBV5-1 with TRBJ2-7; no clear D gene. This CDR3 is built from 8 residues. The germline gives CDR1 SGHRS, CDR2 YFSETQ. CDR3 sequence: CASSPGPF. The CDR3 coding sequence is TGCGCCAGCAGCCCTGGGCCCTTC.

The rearrangement joins TRBV29-1 to TRBJ1-5; D remains ambiguous. Trimming pared 0 bases from V and 6 bases from J, leaving 3 bases between. CDR1 and CDR2 from the germline V gene are SQVTM and ANQGSEA. The CDR3 runs to 11 residues. DNA for the CDR3: TGCAGCGTTGAAGAAAGTCAGCCCCAGCATTTT. This encodes CSVEESQPQHF.

The rearrangement links TRBV10-3 to TRBJ1-1; possibly TRBD1 for D (5 bases). Germline CDR1 is ENHRY and CDR2 is SYGVKD. This CDR3 contains 15 residues. With 0 bases removed from V and 0 bases from J, the gap between germline ends came to 8 bases. The CDR3 region is CAISESRQLNTEAFF. CDR3 DNA sequence: TGTGCCATCAGTGAGTCGAGACAGTTGAACACTGAAGCTTTCTTT.

This rearrangement joins TRBV2 to TRBJ2-5, with 11 bases aligning to TRBD2. Germline V gene sequence: CDR1 SNHLY, CDR2 FYNNEI. V shed 6 bases and J 3 bases; nucleotides not matched to a gene: 3. The CDR3 is made up of 14 amino acids. In DNA, the CDR3 is TGTGCCAGCAGCCGTAGCGGGGGGGAAGAGACCCAGTACTTC. This translates into CASSRSGGEETQYF.

The V and J genes are TRBV6-5 and TRBJ1-2, with D perhaps matching TRBD1 (5 bases). The CDR3 has 15 amino acids. The germline V gene has CDR1 MNHEY and CDR2 SVGAGI. Trimming left V 0 bases short and J 4 bases short, with 12 bases between. The CDR3 is CASSYSNPGPYGYTF. CDR3 sequence (DNA): TGTGCCAGCAGTTACTCGAATCCAGGGCCCTATGGCTACACCTTC.

The CDR3 loop reads CASSASGDTGELFF. The CDR3 DNA follows: TGTGCCAGCAGTGCTAGCGGGGACACCGGGGAGCTGTTTTTT. The V call is TRBV6-4, the J call TRBJ2-2; 9 bases match TRBD2. The V segment lost 4 bases and the J segment 3 bases; nucleotides outside the gene matches: 0. The CDR3 contains 14 residues. The germline V gene encodes CDR1 MRHNA and CDR2 SNTAGT.

This chain uses TRBV19 with TRBJ2-1, with D tentatively TRBD1 (6 bases). Deletions cut 6 bases from V and 7 bases from J, with 16 bases between. CDR1 LNHDA and CDR2 SQIVND come from the germline V gene (reference sequence). The CDR3 runs to 14 residues. The CDR3 region has the DNA TGTGCCAGTAGGGGGGCCTTTCCCCTTAATGAGCAGTTCTTC. Amino acid sequence: CASRGAFPLNEQFF.

V is TRBV20-1 and J is TRBJ2-3; D is possibly TRBD2 (6 bases). V lost 7 bases to trimming and J lost 3 bases, with 8 bases between them. CDR3 size: 11 residues. The germline V gene encodes CDR1 DFQATT and CDR2 SNEGSKA (reference sequence). The CDR3 region has the DNA TGCAGTGGGGACTTTACAGATACGCAGTATTTT. Its protein is CSGDFTDTQYF.

The chain recombines TRBV28 with TRBJ2-7, with 8 bases aligning to TRBD1. V lost 2 bases to trimming and J lost 4 bases; unmatched junction nucleotides: 1. Looked up from germline, CDR1 is MDHEN and CDR2 is SYDVKM. The CDR3 is 13 amino acids. CDR3 bases: TGTGCCAGCAGTTTAACAGGGGGATACGAGCAGTACTTC. It translates to CASSLTGGYEQYF.

V is TRBV6-1 and J is TRBJ2-5, with TRBD2 matching 7 bases. Germline V gene lookup returns CDR1 MNHNS and CDR2 SASEGT. CDR3 length: 14 amino acids. Losses at the gene ends were 6 bases for V and 5 bases for J; bases not matched to a gene: 9. The CDR3 DNA is TGTGCCAGCAGGGCCGGGACTACCGTGGAGACCCAGTACTTC. As protein: CASRAGTTVETQYF.

There are a few counts of this clone. The CDR3 protein is CASSLVENYGYTF. The CDR3 nucleotides are TGTGCCAGCAGCTTGGTGGAGAACTATGGCTACACCTTC. This chain uses TRBV5-4 with TRBJ1-2; D not certain. From germline, CDR1 is SGHNT and CDR2 YYREEE (reference sequence). The CDR3 contains 13 residues. Trimming took off 0 bases at V and 2 bases at J, with 5 bases between the two ends. Drawing the rest from reference TRBV5-4 and TRBJ1-2, the complete variable domain is ETGVTQSPTHLIKTRGQQVTLRCSSQSGHNTVSWYQQALGQGPQFIFQYYREEENGRGNFPPRFSGLQFPNYSSELNVNALELDDSALYLCASSLVENYGYTFGSGTRLTVV.

CDR3 sequence: CAISEGQGVTDTQYF. DNA for the CDR3: TGTGCCATCAGTGAGGGACAGGGGGTCACAGATACGCAGTATTTT. This chain uses TRBV10-3 with TRBJ2-3; 10 positions agree with TRBD1. Per germline, CDR1 ENHRY and CDR2 SYGVKD. The length of the CDR3 is 15 residues. The V gene end was trimmed by 2 bases and the J gene end by 2 bases; junction bases not matched to a gene: 1.

V is TRBV2 and J is TRBJ2-4, with TRBD1 as a possible D gene (6 bases). The CDR3 consists of 12 residues. V shed 5 bases and J shed 6 bases, with 8 bases lying between them. CDR1 and CDR2 (germline): SNHLY, FYNNEI. The CDR3 bases are TGTGCCAGCAGTTGGACAGCAAACATTCAGTACTTC. Translated, it gives CASSWTANIQYF. Looking up the rest from reference TRBV2 and TRBJ2-4 gives the full variable domain: EPEVTQTPSHQVTQMGQEVILRCVPISNHLYFYWYRQILGQKVEFLVSFYNNEISEKSEIFDDQFSVERPDGSNFTLKIRSTKLEDSAMYFCASSWTANIQYFGAGTRLSVL.

The V gene is TRBV2, the J gene TRBJ2-1; 10 nucleotides agree with TRBD2. V lost 6 bases and J lost 4; bases outside the gene matches: 6. Germline CDR1 and CDR2: SNHLY and FYNNEI. This CDR3 has 15 amino acids. The CDR3, as DNA: TGTGCCAGCAGAGCCGGGACTAGCGTGTACAATGAGCAGTTCTTC. As protein: CASRAGTSVYNEQFF.

This chain joins TRBV2 and TRBJ2-2; D is perhaps TRBD2 (6 bases). V dropped 6 bases and J dropped 5 bases, with 16 bases sitting between them. The CDR3 totals 15 residues. Germline values: CDR1 SNHLY, CDR2 FYNNEI. CDR3 nucleotides: TGTGCCAGCAGGGGACTCTCTTCCATGACCGGGGAGCTGTTTTTT. Its protein is CASRGLSSMTGELFF.

The gene calls are TRBV27 and TRBJ2-7; 8 nucleotides line up with TRBD2. Germline V gene lookup returns CDR1 MNHEY and CDR2 SMNVEV (reference sequence). Germline trimming cut 5 bases from V and 2 bases from J; bases unmatched to any gene: 2. The CDR3 is 13 residues long. The CDR3, as DNA: TGTGCCAGCAGTGAGCGGGAGACCTACGAGCAGTACTTC. This gives the protein CASSERETYEQYF.

The gene calls are TRBV6-1 and TRBJ1-2; D is undetermined. Germline V CDR1 and CDR2: MNHNS, SASEGT. V was clipped by 3 bases and J by 2 bases, with 13 bases between them. The CDR3 sequence is 15 residues long. CDR3 amino acids: CASSDEGRRNYGYTF. CDR3 DNA: TGTGCCAGCAGTGATGAGGGTAGGAGGAACTATGGCTACACCTTC.

This chain links TRBV4-1 with TRBJ1-1; D ambiguous. This CDR3 contains 14 residues. V lost 8 bases and J 1 base, leaving 14 bases between the germline ends. The germline V gene encodes CDR1 MGHRA and CDR2 YSYEKL. The CDR3 nucleotides read TGCGCCAGCCTAACTACCGTTTCGAACACTGAAGCTTTCTTT. Translation: CASLTTVSNTEAFF.

The chain couples TRBV4-1 to TRBJ2-5; D is tentatively TRBD1 or TRBD2 (5 bases each). The V gene's germline CDR1 is MGHRA and CDR2 YSYEKL. With 0 bases removed from V and 7 bases from J, the gap between germline ends came to 21 bases. The CDR3 is made up of 17 amino acids. The CDR3 DNA is TGCGCCAGCAGCCAAGATCCCATACTAGTGGGGCGGGCGACCCAGTACTTC. Residues: CASSQDPILVGRATQYF.